A single sample is the source of the 5 T cell receptor beta chains below, sequenced in a study of T-cell reconstitution after alpha-beta-depleted transplantation in children. Preparing the TCRbeta library involved the use of unique molecular identifiers. Using its own MiXCR run on the PCR reads, TCRdb lists one record per CDR3 protein. This table has 19,000 or so distinct CDR3 sequences, 10% to 15% appearing once. This sample comprised PBMCs, mostly from graft donor cells, obtained 60 days after TCRalphabeta/CD19-depleted stem cell transplant. Source of these receptors: a female patient aged 2 to 10 who had a stem cell transplant for congenital amegakaryocytic thrombocytopenia, so the T cells may come from the graft donor.

This clonotype was seen repeatedly, ten times or more. The chain has TRBV7-2 and TRBJ2-1, with a tentative D call TRBD1 (7 bases). The ends were cut back, 2 bases at V and 4 bases at J, with 15 bases in the middle. Germline V CDR1 and CDR2: SGHTA, FQGNSA. CDR3 length: 16 amino acids. CDR3 in DNA: TGTGCCAGCAGCTTACGTCCAGGGGGAGGTTACAATGAGCAGTTCTTC. This encodes CASSLRPGGGYNEQFF.

This clonotype appeared many times. The rearrangement uses TRBV20-1 and TRBJ2-7; 10 bases fit TRBD2. Germline loops: CDR1 DFQATT, CDR2 SNEGSKA (reference sequence). Trimming at V came to 6 bases and at J to 1 base, leaving 6 bases not matched to a gene. The CDR3 extends over 14 amino acids. The CDR3 protein is CSARKREGSYEQYF. In DNA form, the CDR3 reads TGCAGTGCCAGAAAGCGGGAGGGTTCCTACGAGCAGTACTTC.

This clonotype showed up many times. The V gene is TRBV21-1, the J gene TRBJ1-1. TRBV21-1 is designated a pseudogene. The CDR3 totals 13 residues. This chain's CDR3 is CASSKATDSEAFF. In nucleotides, the CDR3 is TGTGCCAGCAGCAAAGCGACAGACAGTGAAGCTTTCTTT.

This clonotype was seen repeatedly, ten times or more. The chain has TRBV6-5 and TRBJ2-3; 7 bases match TRBD1. CDR3 length equals 13 residues. The germline CDR1 and CDR2 sequences are MNHEY and SVGAGI. V lost 5 bases and J lost 5; bases outside the gene matches: 4. CDR3 sequence (DNA): TGTGCCAGCAGTACAGGGGAAAGAGATACGCAGTATTTT. Protein product: CASSTGERDTQYF.

This clonotype was found many times. V is TRBV6-1 and J is TRBJ2-1, with TRBD2 matching over 8 bases. With 10 bases clipped from V and 6 bases from J, the junction kept 17 bases outside the gene matches. There are 16 residues in the CDR3. The germline V gene has CDR1 MNHNS and CDR2 SASEGT. In DNA form, the CDR3 reads TGTGCCACCAACCCCCCGGGCGGGAGCGGGAGCAATGAGCAGTTCTTC. Its protein product is CATNPPGGSGSNEQFF.